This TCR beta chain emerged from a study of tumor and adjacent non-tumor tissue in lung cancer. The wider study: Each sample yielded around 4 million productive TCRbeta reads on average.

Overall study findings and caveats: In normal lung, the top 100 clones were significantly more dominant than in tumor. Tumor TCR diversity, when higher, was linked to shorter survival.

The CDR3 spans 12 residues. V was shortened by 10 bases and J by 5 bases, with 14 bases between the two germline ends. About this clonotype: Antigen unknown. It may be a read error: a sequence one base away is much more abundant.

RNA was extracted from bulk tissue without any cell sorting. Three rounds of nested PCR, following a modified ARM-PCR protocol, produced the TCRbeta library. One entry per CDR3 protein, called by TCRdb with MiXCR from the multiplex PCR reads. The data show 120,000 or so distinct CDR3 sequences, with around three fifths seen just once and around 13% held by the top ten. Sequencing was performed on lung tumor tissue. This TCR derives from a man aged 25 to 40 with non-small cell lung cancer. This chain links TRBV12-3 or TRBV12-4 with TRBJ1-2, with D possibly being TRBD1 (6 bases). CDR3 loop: CANTGAVYGYTF. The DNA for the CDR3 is TGTGCCAATACGGGGGCTGTTTATGGCTACACCTTC.